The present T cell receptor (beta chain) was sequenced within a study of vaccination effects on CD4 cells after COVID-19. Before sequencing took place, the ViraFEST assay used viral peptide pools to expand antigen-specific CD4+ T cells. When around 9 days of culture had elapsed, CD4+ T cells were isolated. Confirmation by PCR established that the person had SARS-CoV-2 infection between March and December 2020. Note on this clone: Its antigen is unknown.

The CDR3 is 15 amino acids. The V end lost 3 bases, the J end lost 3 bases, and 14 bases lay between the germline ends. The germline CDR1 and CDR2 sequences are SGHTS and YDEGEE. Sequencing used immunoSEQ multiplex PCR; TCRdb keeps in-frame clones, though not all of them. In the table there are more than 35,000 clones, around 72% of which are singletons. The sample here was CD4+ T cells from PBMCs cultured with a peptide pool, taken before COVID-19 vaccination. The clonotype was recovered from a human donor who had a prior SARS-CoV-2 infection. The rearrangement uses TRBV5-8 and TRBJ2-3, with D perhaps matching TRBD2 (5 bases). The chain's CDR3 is CASSSGKDFTDTQYF. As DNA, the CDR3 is TGTGCCAGCAGCTCGGGCAAGGACTTTACAGATACGCAGTATTTT.